Sequencing of this T cell receptor (beta chain) was carried out in a study of chemoradiotherapy in HPV16-positive cancers. Looking at the study overall: Candidate HPV-specific T-cell clones and common TCR motifs came from functional assays in a couple of HPV16-positive patients. Study results and caveats: For HPV16-positive patients, expanding HPV-responsive T cells associated with longer recurrence-free survival. During treatment, candidate HPV-specific clones and E7-related motifs expanded in tumor.

Repertoires were sampled repeatedly during chemoradiotherapy. Clones were sequenced by immunoSEQ multiplex PCR, and TCRdb holds only the in-frame ones, with some missing. The sample holds approximately 14,000 clones, roughly 80% seen once. Comment on this clone: Its antigen is as yet unknown.

Germline CDR1 is LGHNT and CDR2 is FRNRAP. V gave up 6 bases and J gave up 5 bases, with 16 bases separating them. The CDR3 has 15 residues. The sample here was taken from a patient who underwent chemoradiotherapy. The chain combines TRBV12-5 with TRBJ2-2; D is uncertain. The source is a human donor with HPV-associated anogenital cancer. The CDR3 coding sequence is TGTGCTAGTGGAAACCGGTCGGTACGGACCGGGGAGCTGTTTTTT. As protein: CASGNRSVRTGELFF.